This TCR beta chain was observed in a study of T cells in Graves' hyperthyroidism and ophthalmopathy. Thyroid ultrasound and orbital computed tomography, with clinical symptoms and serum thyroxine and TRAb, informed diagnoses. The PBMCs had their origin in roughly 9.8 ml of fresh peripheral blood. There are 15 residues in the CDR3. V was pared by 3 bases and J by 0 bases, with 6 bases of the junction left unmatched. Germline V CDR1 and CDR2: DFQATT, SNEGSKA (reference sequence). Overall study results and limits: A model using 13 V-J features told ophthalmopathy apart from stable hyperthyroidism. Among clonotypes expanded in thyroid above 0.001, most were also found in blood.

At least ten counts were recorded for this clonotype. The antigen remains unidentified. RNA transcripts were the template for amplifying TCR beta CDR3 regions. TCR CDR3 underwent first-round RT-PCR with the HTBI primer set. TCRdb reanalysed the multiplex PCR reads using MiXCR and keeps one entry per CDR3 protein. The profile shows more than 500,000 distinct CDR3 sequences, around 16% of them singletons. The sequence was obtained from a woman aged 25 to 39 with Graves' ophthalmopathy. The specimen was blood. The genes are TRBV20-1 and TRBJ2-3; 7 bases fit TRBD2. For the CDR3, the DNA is TGCAGTGCTAGGCCTAGCGGTCCTAGCACAGATACGCAGTATTTT. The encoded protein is CSARPSGPSTDTQYF.